The clone carrying this TCR beta chain was observed a few times. Antigen unknown. This specimen comes from a study of radiotherapy plus CTLA-4 blockade in lung cancer. Study-level findings and limits: How blood T cell clones changed early, along with interferon-beta, reportedly forecast response best. After treatment with radiotherapy plus ipilimumab, TCR clones that came from the tumor expanded in blood.

Sequencing used immunoSEQ multiplex PCR; TCRdb keeps in-frame clones, though not all of them. The table lists tens of thousands of clones, roughly two thirds of them singletons. The CDR3 spans 13 residues. CDR1 is GTSNPN and CDR2 is SVGIG in the germline V gene (reference sequence). The ends were cut back, 3 bases at V and 2 bases at J, with 10 bases in the middle. The sample in question was peripheral blood, obtained from a patient treated with radiotherapy plus ipilimumab. The rearrangement uses TRBV30 and TRBJ1-1, with a possible D match to TRBD1 (5 bases). The receptor comes from a human donor with non-small cell lung cancer who had stable disease on radiotherapy plus ipilimumab. In DNA, the CDR3 is TGTGCCTGGAGCAGGGTTCCTAACACTGAAGCTTTCTTT. This sequence encodes CAWSRVPNTEAFF.